The TCR beta chain described here comes from a study of T cells in Graves' hyperthyroidism and ophthalmopathy. This clonotype came up many times. TCR beta CDR3 regions were amplified from RNA. RT-PCR in the first round (using the HTBI primer set) targeted the TCR CDR3. TCRdb itself ran the multiplex PCR reads through MiXCR, one entry per CDR3 protein. The sample includes 480,000 or so distinct CDR3 sequences, about 46% of them seen just once. Sequencing was carried out using peripheral blood or thyroid tissue (not recorded which). This clonotype was obtained from an adult woman with Graves' disease, either hyperthyroidism or ophthalmopathy (not recorded which).

This CDR3 is CASSLGTEETQYF. CDR3 nucleotide sequence: TGTGCCAGCAGCTTGGGGACAGAAGAGACCCAGTACTTC. The chain joins TRBV7-2 to TRBJ2-5; 7 bases map to TRBD1. The V gene end was trimmed by 3 bases and the J gene end by 3 bases; junction bases not matched to a gene: 1. CDR3 length: 13 residues. CDR1 and CDR2 from the germline V gene are SGHTA and FQGNSA.